This TCR beta chain was identified during a study of T cells in Graves' hyperthyroidism and ophthalmopathy. Broader study findings: In the analysis, a 13 V-J model separated ophthalmopathy from stable hyperthyroidism.

Diagnoses were established using clinical symptoms, serum thyroxine and TRAb, thyroid ultrasound and orbital computed tomography. TCR beta CDR3 regions were amplified from RNA transcripts. Researchers ran a first-round RT-PCR on the TCR CDR3 using the HTBI primer set. TCRdb re-called the multiplex PCR reads through MiXCR, storing one row per CDR3 protein. The sample lists around 690,000 distinct CDR3 sequences, roughly 17% seen once, with 15% to 17% in the top ten. Points on this clonotype: The antigen is undetermined. A much larger clone sits a single nucleotide away, making a read error possible. Lacking the conserved final phenylalanine or tryptophan, this CDR3 likely reflects a read error.

Sequencing was carried out using blood. This clonotype originated in a man over 45 with Graves' hyperthyroidism.

The chain's CDR3 is CASSQVWTGKETQYS. The CDR3 nucleotides read TGTGCCAGCAGCCAAGTCTGGACAGGGAAAGAGACCCAGTACTCC. This rearrangement joins TRBV3-1 to TRBJ2-5; 8 bases are shared with TRBD1. The V and J ends lost 1 base and 3 bases, in that order; junction bases with no gene match: 4. The CDR3 runs to 15 residues. Germline V lookup: CDR1 LGHDT, CDR2 YNNKEL (reference sequence).